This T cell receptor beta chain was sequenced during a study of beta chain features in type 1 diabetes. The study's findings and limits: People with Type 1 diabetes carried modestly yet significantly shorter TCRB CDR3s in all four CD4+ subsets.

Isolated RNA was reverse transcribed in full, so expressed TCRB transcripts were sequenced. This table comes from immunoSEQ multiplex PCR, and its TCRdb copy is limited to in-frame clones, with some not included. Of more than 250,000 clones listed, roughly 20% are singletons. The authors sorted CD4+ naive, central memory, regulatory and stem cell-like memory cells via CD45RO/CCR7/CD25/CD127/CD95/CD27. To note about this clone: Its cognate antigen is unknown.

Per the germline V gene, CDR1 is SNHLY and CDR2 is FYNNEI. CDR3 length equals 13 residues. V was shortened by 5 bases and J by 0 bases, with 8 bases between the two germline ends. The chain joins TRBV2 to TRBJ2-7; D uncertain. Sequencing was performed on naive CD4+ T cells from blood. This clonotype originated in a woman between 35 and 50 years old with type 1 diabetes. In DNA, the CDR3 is TGTGCCAGCAGTACACAGCTCTCCTACGAGCAGTACTTC. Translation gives CASSTQLSYEQYF.